The 9 T cell receptor beta chains reported below all come from one sample, sequenced in a study of T cells in Graves' hyperthyroidism and ophthalmopathy. Amplified TCR beta CDR3 regions came from RNA transcripts. TCR CDR3 underwent first-round RT-PCR with the HTBI primer set. TCRdb called the multiplex PCR reads again in MiXCR, with one record for every CDR3 protein. The data hold 500,000 to 650,000 distinct CDR3 sequences, with approximately 49% observed a single time. The specimen was peripheral blood or thyroid tissue (not recorded which). These receptors were collected from an adult woman with Graves' disease, either hyperthyroidism or ophthalmopathy (not recorded which).

The chain has TRBV6-6 and TRBJ2-7; 8 bases map to TRBD2. This CDR3 region has 17 residues. The V segment lost 0 bases and the J segment 3 bases; nucleotides outside the gene matches: 10. CDR1 is MNHNY and CDR2 is SVGAGI in the germline V gene (reference sequence). Here the CDR3 DNA reads TGTGCCAGCAGTTACTCGAGACTAGCGAGGGGGGTCTACGAGCAGTACTTC. Translation: CASSYSRLARGVYEQYF.

J is TRBJ1-1 and V is TRBV7-9, with D unresolved. V was trimmed by 5 bases and J by 4 bases, leaving 11 bases between them. This CDR3 contains 13 residues. Germline loops: CDR1 SEHNR, CDR2 FQNEAQ (reference sequence). DNA of the CDR3: TGTGCCAGCAGCGTCTCCTCTACCACTGAAGCTTTCTTT. Its translation is CASSVSSTTEAFF.

This sequence joins TRBV29-1 and TRBJ1-2; TRBD1 aligns across 7 bases. The V gene's germline CDR1 is SQVTM and CDR2 ANQGSEA. The CDR3 covers 14 residues. J gave up 1 base and V 8 bases, and 10 bases lay outside the gene matches. As DNA, the CDR3 is TGCAGCAGTCCCGGGACAGATATTAACTATGGCTACACCTTC. The encoded protein is CSSPGTDINYGYTF.

A remark on this clonotype: A much larger clone lies one base from this, so it may be a read error. The chain employs TRBV5-1 and TRBJ2-2; D assignment may be TRBD1 or TRBD2 (7 bases each). In germline, CDR1 is SGHRS, CDR2 YFSETQ. This CDR3 region has 15 residues. The chain's CDR3 is CAGSPTGAGAGELFF. In nucleotides, the CDR3 is TGCGCCGGCAGCCCAACAGGGGCGGGGGCCGGGGAGCTGTTTTTT.

This rearrangement joins TRBV7-3 to TRBJ1-6, with D possibly matching TRBD1 (5 bases). CDR3 size: 14 residues. V lost 0 bases to trimming and J lost 10 bases, with 10 bases between them. Germline CDR1 and CDR2: SGHTA and FQGTGA. The CDR3 bases are TGTGCCAGCAGCTTAACAGGGCGACAGTCACCCCTCCACTTT. Translation: CASSLTGRQSPLHF.

This clonotype is a singleton in its sample. The rearrangement uses TRBV7-8 and TRBJ1-1, with 8 bases matching TRBD1. CDR3 length equals 17 residues. The germline V gene has CDR1 SGHVS and CDR2 FQNEAQ. The J segment lost 1 base and the V segment lost 3 bases, leaving 10 bases of the junction unmatched. CDR3 sequence: CASSLSFGTGQNTEAFF. For the CDR3, the DNA is TGTGCCAGCAGCTTGTCCTTTGGGACAGGACAGAACACTGAAGCTTTCTTT.

This clonotype was seen ten or more times. The rearrangement links TRBV2 to TRBJ2-5; unclear D gene. The V gene lost 3 bases and the J gene lost 2 bases, with 10 bases spanning the gap. The germline V gene has CDR1 SNHLY and CDR2 FYNNEI. The CDR3 runs to 14 residues. The DNA of the CDR3 is TGTGCCAGCAGTGATGTAACAGCTCAAGAGACCCAGTACTTC. Its translation: CASSDVTAQETQYF.

This clonotype was counted ten times or more. J is TRBJ2-7 and V is TRBV19; 7 bases are a match to TRBD1. The V and J ends lost 4 bases and 3 bases, in that order; junction bases with no gene match: 6. This CDR3 contains 14 residues. Germline lookup yields CDR1 LNHDA and CDR2 SQIVND (reference sequence). The CDR3 DNA follows: TGTGCCAGTAGTAGAGACAGGGTGAACTACGAGCAGTACTTC. Its protein is CASSRDRVNYEQYF.

This clonotype was picked up a small number of times. J is TRBJ1-1 and V is TRBV6-1; D is unclear. Trimming removed 7 bases at V and 9 bases at J, with 12 bases between. CDR1 is MNHNS and CDR2 is SASEGT in the germline V gene. The length of the CDR3 is 11 residues. The CDR3 spells CASTVGRQAFF. Written as DNA, the CDR3 is TGTGCCAGCACGGTCGGGAGGCAAGCTTTCTTT.